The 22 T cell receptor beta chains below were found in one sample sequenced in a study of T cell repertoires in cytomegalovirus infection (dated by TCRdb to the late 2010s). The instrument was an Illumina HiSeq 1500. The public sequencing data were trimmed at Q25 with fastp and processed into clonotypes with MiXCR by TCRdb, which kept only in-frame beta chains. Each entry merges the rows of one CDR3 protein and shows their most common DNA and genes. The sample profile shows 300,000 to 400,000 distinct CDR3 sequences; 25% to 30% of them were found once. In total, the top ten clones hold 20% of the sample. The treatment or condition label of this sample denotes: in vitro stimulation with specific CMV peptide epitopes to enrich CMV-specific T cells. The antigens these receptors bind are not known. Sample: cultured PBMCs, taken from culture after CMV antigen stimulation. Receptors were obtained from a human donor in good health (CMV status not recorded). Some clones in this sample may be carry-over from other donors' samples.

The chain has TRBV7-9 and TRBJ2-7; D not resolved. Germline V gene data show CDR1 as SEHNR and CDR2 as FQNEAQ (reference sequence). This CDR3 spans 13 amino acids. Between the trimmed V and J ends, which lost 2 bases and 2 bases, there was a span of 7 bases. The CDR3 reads CASSLPETYEQYF. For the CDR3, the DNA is TGTGCCAGCAGCTTACCCGAGACCTACGAGCAGTACTTC.

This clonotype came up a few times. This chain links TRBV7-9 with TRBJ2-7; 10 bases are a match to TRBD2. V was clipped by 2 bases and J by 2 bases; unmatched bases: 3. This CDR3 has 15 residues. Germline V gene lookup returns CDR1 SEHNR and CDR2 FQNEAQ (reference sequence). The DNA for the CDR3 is TGTGCCAGCAGCTTAAAAGGACTAGCGGCCTACGAGCAGTACTTC. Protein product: CASSLKGLAAYEQYF.

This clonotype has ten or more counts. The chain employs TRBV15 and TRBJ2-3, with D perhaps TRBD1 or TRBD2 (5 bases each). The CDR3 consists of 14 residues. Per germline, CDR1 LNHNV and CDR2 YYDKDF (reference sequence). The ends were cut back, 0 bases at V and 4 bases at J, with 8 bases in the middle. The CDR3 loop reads CATSRDRGPDTQYF. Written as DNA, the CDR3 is TGTGCCACCAGCAGAGATCGGGGCCCAGATACGCAGTATTTT.

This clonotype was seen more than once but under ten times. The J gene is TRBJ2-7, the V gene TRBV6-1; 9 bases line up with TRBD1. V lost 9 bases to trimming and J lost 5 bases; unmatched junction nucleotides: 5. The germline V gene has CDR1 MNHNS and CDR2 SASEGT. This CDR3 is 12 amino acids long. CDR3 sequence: CASNRGPHEQYF. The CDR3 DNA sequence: TGTGCCAGTAACAGGGGGCCCCACGAGCAGTACTTC.

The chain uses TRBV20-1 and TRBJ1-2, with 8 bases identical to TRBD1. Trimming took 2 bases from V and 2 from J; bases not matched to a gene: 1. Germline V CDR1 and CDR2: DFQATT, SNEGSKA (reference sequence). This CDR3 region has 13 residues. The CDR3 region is CSARRTGNYGYTF. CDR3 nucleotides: TGCAGTGCTAGACGGACAGGGAACTATGGCTACACCTTC.

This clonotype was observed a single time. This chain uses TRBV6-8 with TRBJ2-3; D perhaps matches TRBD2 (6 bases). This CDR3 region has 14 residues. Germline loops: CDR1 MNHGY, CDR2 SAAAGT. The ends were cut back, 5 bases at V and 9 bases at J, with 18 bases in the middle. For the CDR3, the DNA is TGTGCCAGCAGTCAAGGGACTGGCCAGGCGACGCAGTATTTT. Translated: CASSQGTGQATQYF.

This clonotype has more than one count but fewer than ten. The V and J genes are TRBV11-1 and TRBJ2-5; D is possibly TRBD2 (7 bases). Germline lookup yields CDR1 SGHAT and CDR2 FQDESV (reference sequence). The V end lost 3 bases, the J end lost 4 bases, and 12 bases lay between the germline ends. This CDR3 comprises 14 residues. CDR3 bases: TGTGCCAGCAGCTTCGTCGGGGGGCTAGAGACCCAGTACTTC. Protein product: CASSFVGGLETQYF.

Written as DNA, the CDR3 is TGTGCCAGCAGCTTTTCCGGAATCTACGAGCAGTACTTC. It yields the protein CASSFSGIYEQYF. The V and J genes are TRBV5-4 and TRBJ2-7; unclear D gene. The CDR3 spans 13 residues. Trimming took off 2 bases at V and 3 bases at J, with 9 bases between the two ends. Germline V CDR1 and CDR2: SGHNT, YYREEE (reference sequence).

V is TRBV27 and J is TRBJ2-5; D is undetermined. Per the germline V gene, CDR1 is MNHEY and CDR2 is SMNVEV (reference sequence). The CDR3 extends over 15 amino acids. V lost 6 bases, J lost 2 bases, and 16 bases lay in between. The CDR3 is CASSPQESRQETQYF. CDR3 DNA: TGTGCCAGCAGCCCCCAGGAGTCCCGACAAGAGACCCAGTACTTC.

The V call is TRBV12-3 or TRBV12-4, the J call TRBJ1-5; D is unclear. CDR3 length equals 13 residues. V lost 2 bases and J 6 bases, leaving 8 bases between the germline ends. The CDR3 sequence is CASSLTIAQPQHF. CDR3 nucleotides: TGTGCCAGCAGTTTAACGATTGCTCAGCCCCAGCATTTT.

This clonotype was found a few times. CDR3 region: CASSSSGTGNEQFF. In DNA form, the CDR3 reads TGTGCCAGCAGCTCGTCCGGGACAGGCAATGAGCAGTTCTTC. The chain recombines TRBV11-3 with TRBJ2-1, with 8 bases identical to TRBD1. Per the germline V gene, CDR1 is SGHNT and CDR2 is YENEEA. V trimming: 4 bases; J trimming: 6 bases; junction bases outside the gene matches: 5. The CDR3 sequence is 14 residues long.

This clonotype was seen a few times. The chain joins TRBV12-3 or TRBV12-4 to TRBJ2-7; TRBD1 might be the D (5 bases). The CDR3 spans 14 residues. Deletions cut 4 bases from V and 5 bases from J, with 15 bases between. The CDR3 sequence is CASSSGQRGNEQYF. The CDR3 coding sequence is TGTGCCAGCAGTTCCGGCCAAAGGGGCAACGAGCAGTACTTC.

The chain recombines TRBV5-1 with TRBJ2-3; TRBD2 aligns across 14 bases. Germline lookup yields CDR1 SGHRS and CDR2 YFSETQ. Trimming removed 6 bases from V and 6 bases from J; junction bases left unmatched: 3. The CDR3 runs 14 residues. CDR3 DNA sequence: TGCGCCAGCACTGGGACTAGCGGGAGCGATACGCAGTATTTT. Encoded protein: CASTGTSGSDTQYF. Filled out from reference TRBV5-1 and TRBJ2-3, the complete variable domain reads KAGVTQTPRYLIKTRGQQVTLSCSPISGHRSVSWYQQTPGQGLQFLFEYFSETQRNKGNFPGRFSGRQFSNSRSEMNVSTLELGDSALYLCASTGTSGSDTQYFGPGTRLTVL.

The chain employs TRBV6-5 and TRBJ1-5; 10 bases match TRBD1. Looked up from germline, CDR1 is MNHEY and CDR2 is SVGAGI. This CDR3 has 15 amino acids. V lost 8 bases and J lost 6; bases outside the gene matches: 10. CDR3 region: CASRAGTGAAQPQHF. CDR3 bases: TGTGCCAGCCGGGCCGGGACAGGGGCGGCTCAGCCCCAGCATTTT.

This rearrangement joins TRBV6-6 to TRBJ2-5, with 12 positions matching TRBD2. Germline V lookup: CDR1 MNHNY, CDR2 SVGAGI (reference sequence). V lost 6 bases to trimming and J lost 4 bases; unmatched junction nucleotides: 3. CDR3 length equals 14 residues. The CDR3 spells CASRTTSGGETQYF. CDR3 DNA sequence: TGTGCCAGCAGGACGACTAGCGGGGGAGAGACCCAGTACTTC.

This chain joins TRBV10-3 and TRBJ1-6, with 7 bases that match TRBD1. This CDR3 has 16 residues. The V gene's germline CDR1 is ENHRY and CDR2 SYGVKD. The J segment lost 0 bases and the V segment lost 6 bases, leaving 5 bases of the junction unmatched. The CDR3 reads CAIRPTGSSYNSPLHF. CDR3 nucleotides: TGTGCCATCAGACCGACAGGGAGCTCCTATAATTCACCCCTCCACTTT.

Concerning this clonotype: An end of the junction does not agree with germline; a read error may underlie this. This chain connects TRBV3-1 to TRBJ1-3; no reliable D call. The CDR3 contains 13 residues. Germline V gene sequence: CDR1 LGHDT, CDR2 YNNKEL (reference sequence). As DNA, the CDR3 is TGCGCCAGCAGCCAAGACCGGCGAAACACCATATATTTT. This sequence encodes CASSQDRRNTIYF.

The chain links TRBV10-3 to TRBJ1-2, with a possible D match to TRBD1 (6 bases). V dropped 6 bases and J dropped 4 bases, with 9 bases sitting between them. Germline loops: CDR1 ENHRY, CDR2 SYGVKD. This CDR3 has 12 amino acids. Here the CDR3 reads CAIRGGAYGYTF. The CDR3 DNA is TGTGCCATCAGGGGGGGCGCCTATGGCTACACCTTC.

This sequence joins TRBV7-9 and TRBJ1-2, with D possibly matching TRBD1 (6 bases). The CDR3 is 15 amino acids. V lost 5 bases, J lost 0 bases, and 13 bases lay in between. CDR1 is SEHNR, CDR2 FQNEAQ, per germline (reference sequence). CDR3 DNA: TGTGCCAGCAGCCACCCCGGACAGCCTAACTATGGCTACACCTTC. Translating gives CASSHPGQPNYGYTF.

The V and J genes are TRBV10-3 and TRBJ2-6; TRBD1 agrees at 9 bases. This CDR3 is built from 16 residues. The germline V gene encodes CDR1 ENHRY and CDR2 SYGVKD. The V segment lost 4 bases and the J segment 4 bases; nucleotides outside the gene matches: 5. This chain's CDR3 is CAISGDRVGGANVLTF. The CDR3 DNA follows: TGTGCCATCAGTGGGGACAGGGTAGGGGGGGCCAACGTCCTGACTTTC.

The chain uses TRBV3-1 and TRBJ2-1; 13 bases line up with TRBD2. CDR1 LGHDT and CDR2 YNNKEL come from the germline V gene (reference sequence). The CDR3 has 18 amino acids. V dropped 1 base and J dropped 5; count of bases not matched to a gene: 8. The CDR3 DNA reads TGTGCCAGCAGCCAAGCCCCGGGACTAGCGGGACTGGACAATGAGCAGTTCTTC. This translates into CASSQAPGLAGLDNEQFF.

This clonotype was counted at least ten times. DNA for the CDR3: TGTGCCAGCAGCCCGAGACTAGCGGGGGGCCAATCCTACGAGCAGTACTTC. Encoded protein: CASSPRLAGGQSYEQYF. The J gene is TRBJ2-7, the V gene TRBV7-9; 13 bases agree with TRBD2. Germline V lookup: CDR1 SEHNR, CDR2 FQNEAQ (reference sequence). Trimming cost V 5 bases and J 1 base; bases outside gene matches: 8. This CDR3 is built from 17 residues.